The subject of this entry is one T cell receptor (beta chain). Its antigen is unknown. Treatment indicated: roughly 11-day PBMC culture with coronavirus spike peptide pools or control peptides (ViraFEST assay). TCRs were sequenced by ViraFEST after antigen-specific T cells had been expanded with peptide pools. Germline CDR1 is SGHNT and CDR2 is YYREEE (reference sequence). The CDR3 runs to 12 residues. Deletions cut 3 bases from V and 4 bases from J, with 7 bases between. This sample was taken from a study of vaccination and CD4 T cells after COVID-19. Once obtained from cultured CD4+ T cells, the DNA was sequenced using the Oncomine TCR Beta short-read assay. A single record per CDR3 protein comes from TCRdb applying MiXCR to the PCR reads. This table holds roughly 24,000 distinct CDR3 sequences, 40% to 45% found once.

This receptor was taken from a human donor who had recovered from COVID-19. V usage is TRBV5-4 and J usage is TRBJ1-1, with D unresolved. The sequencing sample was made of CD4+ T cells from blood, cultured in vitro. CDR3 residues: CASSYQRTEAFF. The CDR3 nucleotides read TGTGCCAGCAGCTACCAGCGCACTGAAGCTTTCTTT.